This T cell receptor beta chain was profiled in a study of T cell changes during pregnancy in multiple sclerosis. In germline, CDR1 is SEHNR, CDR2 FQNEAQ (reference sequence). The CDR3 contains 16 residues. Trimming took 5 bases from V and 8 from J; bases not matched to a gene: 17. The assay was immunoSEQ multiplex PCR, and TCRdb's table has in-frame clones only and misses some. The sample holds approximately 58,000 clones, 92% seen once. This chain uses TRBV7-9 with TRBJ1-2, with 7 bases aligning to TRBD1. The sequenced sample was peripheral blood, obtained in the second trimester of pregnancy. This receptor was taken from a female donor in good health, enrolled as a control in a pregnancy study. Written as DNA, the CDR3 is TGTGCCAGCAGCCGACCCGGGACAGAAGGAATGTTCGGCTACACCTTC. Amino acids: CASSRPGTEGMFGYTF.